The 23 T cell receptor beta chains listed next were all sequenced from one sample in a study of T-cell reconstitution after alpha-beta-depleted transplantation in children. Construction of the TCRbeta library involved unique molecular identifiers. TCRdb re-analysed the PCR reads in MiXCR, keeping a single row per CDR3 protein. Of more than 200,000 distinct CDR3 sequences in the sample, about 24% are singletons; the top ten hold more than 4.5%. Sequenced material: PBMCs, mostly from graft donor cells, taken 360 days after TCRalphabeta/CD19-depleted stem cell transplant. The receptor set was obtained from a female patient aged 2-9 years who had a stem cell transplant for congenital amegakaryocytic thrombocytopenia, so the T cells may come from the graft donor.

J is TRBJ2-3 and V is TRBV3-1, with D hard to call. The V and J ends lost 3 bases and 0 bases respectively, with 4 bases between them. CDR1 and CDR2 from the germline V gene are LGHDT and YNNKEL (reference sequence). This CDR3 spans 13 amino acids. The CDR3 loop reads CASSHASTDTQYF. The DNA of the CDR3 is TGTGCCAGCAGCCACGCTAGCACAGATACGCAGTATTTT.

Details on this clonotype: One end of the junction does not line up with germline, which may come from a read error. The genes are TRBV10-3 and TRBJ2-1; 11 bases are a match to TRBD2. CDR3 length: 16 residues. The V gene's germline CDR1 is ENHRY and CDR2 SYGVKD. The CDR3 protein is CAINQLAGGSYNEQLF. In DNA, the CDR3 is TGTGCCATCAACCAGCTAGCGGGGGGCTCCTACAATGAGCAGTTATTC.

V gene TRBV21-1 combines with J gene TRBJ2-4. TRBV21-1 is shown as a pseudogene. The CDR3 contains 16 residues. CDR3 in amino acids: CASSKFPSLAKNIQYF. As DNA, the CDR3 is TGTGCCAGCAGCAAATTCCCCAGTCTAGCCAAAAACATTCAGTACTTC.

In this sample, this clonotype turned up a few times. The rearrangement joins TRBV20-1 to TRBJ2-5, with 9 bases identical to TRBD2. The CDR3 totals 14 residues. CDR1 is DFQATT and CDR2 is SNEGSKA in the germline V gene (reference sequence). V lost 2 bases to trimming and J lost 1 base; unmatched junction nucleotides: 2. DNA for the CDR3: TGCAGTGCTAGAAAACTAGCGGGCCAAGAGACCCAGTACTTC. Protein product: CSARKLAGQETQYF.

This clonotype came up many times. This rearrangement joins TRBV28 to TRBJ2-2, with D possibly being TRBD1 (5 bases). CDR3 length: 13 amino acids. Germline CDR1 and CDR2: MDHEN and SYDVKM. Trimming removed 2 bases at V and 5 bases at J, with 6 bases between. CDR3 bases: TGTGCCAGCAGTTTAACAGGAACCGGGGAGCTGTTTTTT. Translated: CASSLTGTGELFF.

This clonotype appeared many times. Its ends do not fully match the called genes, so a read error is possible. CDR3 sequence reads: CASSLRGRNMF. CDR3 nucleotides: TGTGCCAGCAGTTTAAGGGGCCGAAACATGTTT. The chain couples TRBV12-3 or TRBV12-4 to TRBJ1-1; D possibly corresponds to TRBD1 (5 bases). The CDR3 totals 11 residues.

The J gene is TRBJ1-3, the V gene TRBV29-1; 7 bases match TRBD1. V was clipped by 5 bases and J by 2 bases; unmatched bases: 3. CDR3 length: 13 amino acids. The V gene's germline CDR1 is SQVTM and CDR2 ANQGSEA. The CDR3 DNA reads TGCAGCGTTTCCGGGACAGCTGGAAACACCATATATTTT. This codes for CSVSGTAGNTIYF.

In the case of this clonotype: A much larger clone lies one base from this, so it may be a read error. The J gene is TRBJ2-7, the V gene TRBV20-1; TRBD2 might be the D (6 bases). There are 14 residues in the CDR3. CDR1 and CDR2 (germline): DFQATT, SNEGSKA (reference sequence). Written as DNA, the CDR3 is TGCAGAGCTGGGTGGAGGGCCTTTGGCCACGAGCAGTACTTC. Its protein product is CRAGWRAFGHEQYF.

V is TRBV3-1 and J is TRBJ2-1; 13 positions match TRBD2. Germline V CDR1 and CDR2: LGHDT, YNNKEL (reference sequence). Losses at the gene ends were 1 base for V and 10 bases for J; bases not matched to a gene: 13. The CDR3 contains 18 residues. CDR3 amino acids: CASSQAFTSGGAWGEQFF. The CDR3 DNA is TGTGCCAGCAGCCAAGCCTTCACTAGCGGGGGGGCTTGGGGCGAGCAGTTCTTC.

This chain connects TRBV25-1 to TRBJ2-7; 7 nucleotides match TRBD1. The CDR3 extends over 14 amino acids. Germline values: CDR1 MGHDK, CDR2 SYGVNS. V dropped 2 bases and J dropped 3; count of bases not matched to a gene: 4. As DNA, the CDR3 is TGTGCCAGCAGTGAACCGGGACAGTTCTACGAGCAGTACTTC. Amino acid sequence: CASSEPGQFYEQYF.

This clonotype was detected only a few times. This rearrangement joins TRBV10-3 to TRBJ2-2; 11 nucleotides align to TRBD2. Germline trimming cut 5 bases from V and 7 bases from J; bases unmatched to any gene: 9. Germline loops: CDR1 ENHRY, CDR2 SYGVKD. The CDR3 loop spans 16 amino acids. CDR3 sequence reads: CAISSGLAVGVGELFF. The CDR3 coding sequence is TGTGCCATCAGTTCGGGACTAGCGGTGGGGGTCGGGGAGCTGTTTTTT.

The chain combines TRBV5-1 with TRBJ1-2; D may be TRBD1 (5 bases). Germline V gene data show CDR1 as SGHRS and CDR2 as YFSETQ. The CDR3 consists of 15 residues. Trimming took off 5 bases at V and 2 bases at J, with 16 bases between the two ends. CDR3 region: CASRNSVRDNYGYTF. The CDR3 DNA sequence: TGCGCCAGCAGAAATTCCGTCCGGGACAACTATGGCTACACCTTC.

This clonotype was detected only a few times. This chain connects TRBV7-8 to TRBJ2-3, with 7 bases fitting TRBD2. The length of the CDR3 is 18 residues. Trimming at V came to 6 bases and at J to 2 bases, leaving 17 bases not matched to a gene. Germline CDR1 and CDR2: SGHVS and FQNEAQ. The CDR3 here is CASRYSRVQRDFTDTQYF. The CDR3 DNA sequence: TGTGCCAGCAGATATAGTCGGGTCCAGCGGGACTTCACAGATACGCAGTATTTT.

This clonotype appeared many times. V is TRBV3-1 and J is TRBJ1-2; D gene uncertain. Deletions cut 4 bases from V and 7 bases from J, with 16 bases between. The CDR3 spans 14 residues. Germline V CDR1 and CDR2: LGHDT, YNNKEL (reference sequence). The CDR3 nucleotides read TGTGCCAGCAGCCGTGTGGAGGGTTCAATTGGCTACACCTTC. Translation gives CASSRVEGSIGYTF.

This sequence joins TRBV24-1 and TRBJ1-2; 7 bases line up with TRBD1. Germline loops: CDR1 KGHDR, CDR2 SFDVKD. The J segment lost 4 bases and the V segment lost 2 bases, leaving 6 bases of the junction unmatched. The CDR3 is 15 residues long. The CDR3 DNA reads TGTGCCACCAGTGATTCAACCGGGACAGCCTATGGCTACACCTTC. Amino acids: CATSDSTGTAYGYTF.

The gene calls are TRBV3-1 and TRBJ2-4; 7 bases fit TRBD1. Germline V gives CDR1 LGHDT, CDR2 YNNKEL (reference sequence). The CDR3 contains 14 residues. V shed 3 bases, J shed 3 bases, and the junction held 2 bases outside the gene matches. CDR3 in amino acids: CASSHRDSKNIQYF. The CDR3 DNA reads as TGTGCCAGCAGCCACAGGGACAGCAAAAACATTCAGTACTTC.

CDR3 residues: CASSYLGVGTLHF. The CDR3, as DNA: TGTGCCAGCAGTTACCTGGGGGTAGGAACCCTCCACTTT. The genes are TRBV6-6 and TRBJ1-6; the D gene is possibly TRBD1 (5 bases). The germline CDR1 and CDR2 sequences are MNHNY and SVGAGI (reference sequence). Trimming took 2 bases from V and 14 from J, leaving 13 bases between them. The CDR3 is 13 residues long.

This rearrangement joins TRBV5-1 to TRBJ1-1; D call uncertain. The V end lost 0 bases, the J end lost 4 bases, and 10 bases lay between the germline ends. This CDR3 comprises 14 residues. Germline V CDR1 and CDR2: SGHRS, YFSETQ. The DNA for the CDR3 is TGCGCCAGCAGCTTGGCCTCGTTTGGCACTGAAGCTTTCTTT. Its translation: CASSLASFGTEAFF. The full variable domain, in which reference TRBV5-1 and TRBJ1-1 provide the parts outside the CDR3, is KAGVTQTPRYLIKTRGQQVTLSCSPISGHRSVSWYQQTPGQGLQFLFEYFSETQRNKGNFPGRFSGRQFSNSRSEMNVSTLELGDSALYLCASSLASFGTEAFFGQGTRLTVV.

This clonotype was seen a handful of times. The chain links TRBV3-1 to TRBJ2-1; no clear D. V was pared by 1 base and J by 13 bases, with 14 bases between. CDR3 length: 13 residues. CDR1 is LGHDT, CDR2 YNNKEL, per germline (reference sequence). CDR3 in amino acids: CASSQVPVAPQFF. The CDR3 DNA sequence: TGTGCCAGCAGCCAAGTCCCGGTGGCCCCACAGTTCTTC.

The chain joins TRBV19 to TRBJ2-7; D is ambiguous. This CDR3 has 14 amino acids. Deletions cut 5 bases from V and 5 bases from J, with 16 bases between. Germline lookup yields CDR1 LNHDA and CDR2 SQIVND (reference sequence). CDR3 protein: CASSSGRFPNEQYF. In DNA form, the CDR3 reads TGTGCCAGTAGTTCAGGACGTTTCCCAAACGAGCAGTACTTC.

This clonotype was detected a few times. As DNA, the CDR3 is TGTGCCAGCAGTTTAGCCCTAGGACTATACAATGAGCAGTTCTTC. Protein: CASSLALGLYNEQFF. This chain joins TRBV12-3 or TRBV12-4 and TRBJ2-1; maybe TRBD2 (6 bases). The V gene lost 0 bases and the J gene lost 4 bases, with 10 bases spanning the gap. This CDR3 is built from 15 residues.

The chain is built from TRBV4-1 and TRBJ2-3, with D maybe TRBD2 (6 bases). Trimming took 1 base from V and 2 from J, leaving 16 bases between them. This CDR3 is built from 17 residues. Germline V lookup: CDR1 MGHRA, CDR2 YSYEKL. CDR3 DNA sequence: TGCGCCAGCAGCCAAGTAGATCTGGGACTGATCACAGATACGCAGTATTTT. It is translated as CASSQVDLGLITDTQYF.

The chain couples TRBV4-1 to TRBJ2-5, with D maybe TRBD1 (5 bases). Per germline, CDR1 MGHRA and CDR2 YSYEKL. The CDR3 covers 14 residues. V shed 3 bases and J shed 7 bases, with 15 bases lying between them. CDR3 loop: CASSQLQGPGTQYF. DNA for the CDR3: TGCGCCAGCAGCCAGCTCCAGGGCCCGGGGACCCAGTACTTC.